One and the same sample provided the 2 T cell receptor beta chains below, sequenced in a study of control samples from healthy donors and cancer patients. Data came from immunoSEQ multiplex PCR; TCRdb stores just in-frame clones and leaves some out. The sample consists of approximately 72,000 clones, about 89% of them appearing once. Material: blood. The receptors were sampled from a man in his fifties or sixties in good health.

The chain carries TRBV10-3 and TRBJ1-1; no clear D gene. V was clipped by 0 bases and J by 3 bases, with 11 bases between them. This CDR3 region has 15 residues. Germline CDR1 is ENHRY and CDR2 is SYGVKD. DNA for the CDR3: TGTGCCATCAGTGAGTCGCCGGTTCGGGACACTGAAGCTTTCTTT. Translated: CAISESPVRDTEAFF.

V gene TRBV27 combines with J gene TRBJ1-3; the match to TRBD1 covers 7 bases. The CDR3 is 15 residues long. CDR1 and CDR2 (germline): MNHEY, SMNVEV (reference sequence). J gave up 4 bases and V 5 bases, and 8 bases lay outside the gene matches. CDR3 amino acids: CASSRETGYGNTIYF. The CDR3 DNA follows: TGTGCCAGCAGTCGAGAGACAGGGTACGGAAACACCATATATTTT.